The subject of this entry is one TCR beta chain. Its specificity is not known. The CDR3 spans 13 residues. Trimming cost V 7 bases and J 0 bases, with 7 bases left between them. Germline V CDR1 and CDR2: MNHEY, SVGAGI. The sample is drawn from a study of a mutant IDH1 vaccine in newly diagnosed glioma. Study context: Sex among treated patients split roughly 60% male, roughly 38% female; mean age was approximately 40 years. The therapy given earlier, which was standard therapy, consisted of radiotherapy, temozolomide, or both, and most of the patients received both.

The time point was: baseline, week 1 (first vaccination visit). The sample's treatment: pre-vaccination baseline after standard-of-care therapy. Donors had new IDH1-mutant astrocytomas of WHO grade 3 or 4 (ATRX-lost). Sequenced by immunoSEQ multiplex PCR; TCRdb stores in-frame clones only, minus some. The profile shows about 88,000 clones, around 80% of them singletons. Study findings and constraints: The vaccine induced immune responses, and these occurred in 80% to 95% of patients.

The genes are TRBV6-5 and TRBJ1-5; D not certain. The source was PBMCs, collected from a glioma patient treated with radiotherapy, temozolomide or both. The sequence was obtained from a man aged 40-49 years with glioma. Some clones in this sample may be carry-over from other donors' samples. DNA of the CDR3: TGTGCCAGCACGGAGGGTAGCAATCAGCCCCAGCATTTT. Translating it yields CASTEGSNQPQHF.